This entry lists 4 T cell receptor beta chains sequenced from one sample in a study of T cell responses to AZD1222 COVID-19 vaccine. The data were produced by immunoSEQ multiplex PCR, yet TCRdb's version contains in-frame clones alone and is incomplete. The table records 90,000 to 150,000 clones, around nine tenths of them present only once. The sequences come from peripheral blood, collected 28 days after the second AZD1222 dose. The receptors derive from an adult who received the AZD1222 COVID-19 vaccine.

The chain recombines TRBV14 with TRBJ2-7; no clear D gene. The CDR3 contains 13 residues. Trimming cost V 1 base and J 3 bases, with 7 bases left between them. CDR1 and CDR2 from the germline V gene are SGHDN and FVKESK. CDR3: CASSQGHIYEQYF. In DNA form, the CDR3 reads TGTGCCAGCAGCCAAGGACATATCTACGAGCAGTACTTC.

The V and J genes are TRBV5-1 and TRBJ1-1; D is unclear. The V gene lost 4 bases and the J gene lost 2 bases, with 21 bases spanning the gap. This CDR3 region has 17 residues. CDR1 is SGHRS and CDR2 is YFSETQ in the germline V gene. The CDR3 loop is CASSPDGGVTFNTEAFF. CDR3 DNA: TGCGCCAGCAGCCCGGATGGCGGTGTCACGTTTAACACTGAAGCTTTCTTT.

The chain recombines TRBV2 with TRBJ2-7, with D possibly TRBD2 on 6 matching bases. V lost 4 bases to trimming and J lost 4 bases, with 8 bases between them. Germline values: CDR1 SNHLY, CDR2 FYNNEI. This CDR3 has 12 amino acids. In DNA form, the CDR3 reads TGTGCCAGCAGTGGGGCGGGATACGAGCAGTACTTC. It yields the protein CASSGAGYEQYF.

The chain uses TRBV30 and TRBJ2-7; possible D gene TRBD1, 5 bases. V was shortened by 0 bases and J by 2 bases, with 11 bases between the two germline ends. Germline lookup yields CDR1 GTSNPN and CDR2 SVGIG (reference sequence). The length of the CDR3 is 14 residues. The CDR3 region has the DNA TGTGCCTGGAGTGTAGGCCTCAGGGCCTACGAGCAGTACTTC. Its protein is CAWSVGLRAYEQYF.